This T cell receptor beta chain appears in the sequencing data of a study of persistence of HIV-infected CD4 T cells. Study findings and constraints: TCRbeta richness was lower in CMV- and Gag-responding cells than in anti-CD3/anti-CD28-responding cells.

Details on this clone: Its antigen is unknown.

An overlapping HIV-1 Gag peptide pool stimulated these cells at about 1 ug/peptide/mL. Sorting selected CD4+ T cells upregulating both CD40 ligand and CD69. Before stimulation, PBMCs underwent CD8+ T cell depletion. For approximately 20 hours, CD8-depleted PBMCs received anti-CD28/CD49d costimulation, a CD40-blocking antibody and enfuvirtide. Sequencing used immunoSEQ version 4 in survey mode. Libraries were prepared by immunoSEQ multiplex PCR; TCRdb keeps only in-frame clonotypes and omits some of them. The data show 20,000 to 25,000 clones, with approximately 79% seen just once and approximately 1.8% held by the top ten. Trimming removed 4 bases from V and 3 bases from J; junction bases left unmatched: 3. Germline V gene data show CDR1 as SGDLS and CDR2 as YYNGEE. The CDR3 spans 15 residues.

The chain recombines TRBV9 with TRBJ2-3; 12 bases line up with TRBD2. Material: CD4+ T cells sorted from PBMCs after approximately 19-hour stimulation, obtained from a patient who received antiretroviral therapy. This receptor was taken from an adult man with HIV who was CMV-seropositive. CDR3 amino acids: CASSLAGGRTDTQYF. CDR3 DNA sequence: TGTGCCAGCAGCCTAGCGGGGGGGCGGACAGATACGCAGTATTTT. Looking up the rest from reference TRBV9 and TRBJ2-3 gives the full variable domain: DSGVTQTPKHLITATGQRVTLRCSPRSGDLSVYWYQQSLDQGLQFLIQYYNGEERAKGNILERFSAQQFPDLHSELNLSSLELGDSALYFCASSLAGGRTDTQYFGPGTRLTVL.